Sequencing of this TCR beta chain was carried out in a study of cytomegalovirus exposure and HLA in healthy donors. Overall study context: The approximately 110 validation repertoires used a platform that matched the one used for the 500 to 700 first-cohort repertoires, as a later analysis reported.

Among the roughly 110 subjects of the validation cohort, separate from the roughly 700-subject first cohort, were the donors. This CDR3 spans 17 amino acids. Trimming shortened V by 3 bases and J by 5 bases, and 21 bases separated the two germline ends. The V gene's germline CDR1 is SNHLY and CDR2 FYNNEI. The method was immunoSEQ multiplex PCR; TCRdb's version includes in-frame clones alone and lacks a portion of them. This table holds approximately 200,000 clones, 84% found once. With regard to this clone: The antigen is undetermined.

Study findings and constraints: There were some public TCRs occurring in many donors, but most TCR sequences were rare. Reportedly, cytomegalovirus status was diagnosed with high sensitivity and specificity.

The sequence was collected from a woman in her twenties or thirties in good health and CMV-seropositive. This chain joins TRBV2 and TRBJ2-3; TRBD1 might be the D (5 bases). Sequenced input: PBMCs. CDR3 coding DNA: TGTGCCAGCAGTGAGGTGGTTGGACACCCTCCGGAAGATACGCAGTATTTT. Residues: CASSEVVGHPPEDTQYF.